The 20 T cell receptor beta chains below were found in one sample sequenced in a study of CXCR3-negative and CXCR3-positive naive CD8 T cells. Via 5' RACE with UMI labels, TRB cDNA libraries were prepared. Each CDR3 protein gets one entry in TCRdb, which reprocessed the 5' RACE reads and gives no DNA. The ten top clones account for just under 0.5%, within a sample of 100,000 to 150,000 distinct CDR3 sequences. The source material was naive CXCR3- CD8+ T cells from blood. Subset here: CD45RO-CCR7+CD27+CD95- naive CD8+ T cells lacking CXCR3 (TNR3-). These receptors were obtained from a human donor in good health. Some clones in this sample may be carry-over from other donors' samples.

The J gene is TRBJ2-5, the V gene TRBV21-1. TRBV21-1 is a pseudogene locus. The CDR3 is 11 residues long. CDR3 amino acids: CASRGQETQYF.

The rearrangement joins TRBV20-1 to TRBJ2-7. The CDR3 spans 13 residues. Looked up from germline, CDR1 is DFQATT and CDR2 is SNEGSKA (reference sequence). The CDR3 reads CSARRRSSYEQYF.

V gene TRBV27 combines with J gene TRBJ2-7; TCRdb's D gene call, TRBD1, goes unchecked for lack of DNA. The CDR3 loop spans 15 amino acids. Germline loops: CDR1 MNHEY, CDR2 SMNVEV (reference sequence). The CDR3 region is CASSLAGTGTYEQYF.

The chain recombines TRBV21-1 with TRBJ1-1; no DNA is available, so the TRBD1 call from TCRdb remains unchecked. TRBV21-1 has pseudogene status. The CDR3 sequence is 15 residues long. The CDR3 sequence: CASSKPEGQGTEAFF.

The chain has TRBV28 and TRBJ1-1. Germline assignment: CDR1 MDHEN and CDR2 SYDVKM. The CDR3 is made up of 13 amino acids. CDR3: CASSLRRGTEAFF. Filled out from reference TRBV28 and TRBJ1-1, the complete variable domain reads DVKVTQSSRYLVKRTGEKVFLECVQDMDHENMFWYRQDPGLGLRLIYFSYDVKMKEKGDIPEGYSVSREKKERFSLILESASTNQTSMYLCASSLRRGTEAFFGQGTRLTVV.

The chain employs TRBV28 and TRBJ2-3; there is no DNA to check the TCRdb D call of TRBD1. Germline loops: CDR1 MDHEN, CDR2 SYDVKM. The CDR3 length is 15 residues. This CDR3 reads CASTPLGELADTQYF.

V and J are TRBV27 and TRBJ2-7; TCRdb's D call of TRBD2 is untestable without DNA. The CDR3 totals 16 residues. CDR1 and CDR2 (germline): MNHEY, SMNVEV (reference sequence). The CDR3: CASSPRTIQPSYEQYF.

The CDR3 loop is CASSPAGTGNTEAFF. This sequence joins TRBV13 and TRBJ1-1; the TCRdb call, TRBD1, lacks DNA for checking. The CDR3 sequence is 15 residues long. Germline V CDR1 and CDR2: PRHDT, FYEKMQ (reference sequence). The entire variable domain, with the rest obtained from reference TRBV13 and TRBJ1-1, is as follows: AAGVIQSPRHLIKEKRETATLKCYPIPRHDTVYWYQQGPGQDPQFLISFYEKMQSDKGSIPDRFSAQQFSDYHSELNMSSLELGDSALYFCASSPAGTGNTEAFFGQGTRLTVV.

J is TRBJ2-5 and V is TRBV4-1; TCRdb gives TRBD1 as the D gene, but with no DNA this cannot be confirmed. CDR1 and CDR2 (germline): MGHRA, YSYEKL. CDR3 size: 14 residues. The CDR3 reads CASSHRASSETQYF.

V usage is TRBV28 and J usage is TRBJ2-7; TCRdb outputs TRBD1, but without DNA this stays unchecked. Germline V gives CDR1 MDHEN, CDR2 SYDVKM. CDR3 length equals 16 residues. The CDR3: CASSLLQGSVGYEQYF.

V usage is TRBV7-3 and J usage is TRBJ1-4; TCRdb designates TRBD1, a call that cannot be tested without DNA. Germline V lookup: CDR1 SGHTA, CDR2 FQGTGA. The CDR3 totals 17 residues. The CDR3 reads CACSTVGTQLPKEKLFF.

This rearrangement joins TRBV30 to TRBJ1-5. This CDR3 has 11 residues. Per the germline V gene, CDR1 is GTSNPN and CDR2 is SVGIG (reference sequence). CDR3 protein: CAWNRDQPQHF.

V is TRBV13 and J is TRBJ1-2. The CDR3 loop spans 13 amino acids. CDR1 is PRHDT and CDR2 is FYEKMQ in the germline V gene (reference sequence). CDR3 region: CASSLVMNYGYTF. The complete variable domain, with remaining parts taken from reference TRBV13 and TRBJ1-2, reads AAGVIQSPRHLIKEKRETATLKCYPIPRHDTVYWYQQGPGQDPQFLISFYEKMQSDKGSIPDRFSAQQFSDYHSELNMSSLELGDSALYFCASSLVMNYGYTFGSGTRLTVV.

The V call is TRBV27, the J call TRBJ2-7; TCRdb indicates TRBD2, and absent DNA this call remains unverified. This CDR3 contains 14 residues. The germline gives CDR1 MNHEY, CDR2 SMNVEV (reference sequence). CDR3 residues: CASRPGLVAYVQYF.

The CDR3 sequence: CASRAYNEQFF. This chain joins TRBV12-3 or TRBV12-4 and TRBJ2-1; the TCRdb D gene call, TRBD1, has no DNA to confirm it. CDR3 size: 11 residues.

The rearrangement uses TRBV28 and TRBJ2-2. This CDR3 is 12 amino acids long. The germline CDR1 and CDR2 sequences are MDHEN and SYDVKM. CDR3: CASSRNTGELFF.

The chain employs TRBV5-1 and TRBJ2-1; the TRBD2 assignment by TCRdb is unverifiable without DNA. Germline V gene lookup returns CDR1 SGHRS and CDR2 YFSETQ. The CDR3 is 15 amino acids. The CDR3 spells CASSLTSGGLNEQFF.

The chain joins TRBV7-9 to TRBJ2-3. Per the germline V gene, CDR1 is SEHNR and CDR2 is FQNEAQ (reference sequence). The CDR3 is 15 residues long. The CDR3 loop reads CASSLDGPSTDTQYF.

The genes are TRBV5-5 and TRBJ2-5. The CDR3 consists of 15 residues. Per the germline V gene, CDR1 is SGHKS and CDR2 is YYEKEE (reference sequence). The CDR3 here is CASSLAGMRGETQYF.

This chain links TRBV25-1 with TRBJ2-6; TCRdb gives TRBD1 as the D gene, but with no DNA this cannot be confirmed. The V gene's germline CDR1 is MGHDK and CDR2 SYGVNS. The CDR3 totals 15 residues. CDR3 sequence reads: CASSQQGTGANVLTF.